These T cell receptor beta chains were read from a single sample in a study of CD8 T cells in Susac syndrome. TCRdb reanalysed the immunoSEQ multiplex PCR reads using MiXCR and keeps one entry per CDR3 protein. Here the sample spans tens of thousands of distinct CDR3 sequences, approximately 94% being singletons. The sequenced sample consisted of CD8+ T cells from PBMCs. The receptors were gathered from a human donor in good health. Both conserved end residues are part of each CDR3. A D gene is named only where the DNA matches it firmly. Clone sizes are given selectively: once, few, many, or a class where the clone is expanded.

D | size | length | J | V | DNA | CDR3
TRBD1 | NA | 13 | TRBJ1-5 | TRBV28 | TGTGCCAGCATAGACAGGGGGTATCAGCCCCAGCATTTT | CASIDRGYQPQHF
TRBD1 | NA | 16 | TRBJ2-5 | TRBV27 | TGTGCCAGCAGTCCCCTCAGGGGGCAGGGTGAAGAGACCCAGTACTTC | CASSPLRGQGEETQYF
NA | NA | 10 | TRBJ2-1 | TRBV28 | TGTGCCAGCAGTACCAATGAGCAGTTCTTC | CASSTNEQFF
NA | NA | 13 | TRBJ2-1 | TRBV28 | TGTGCCAGCACCCTCCCTAATGGCTATGAGCAGTTCTTC | CASTLPNGYEQFF
NA | NA | 16 | TRBJ2-5 | TRBV29-1 | TGCAGCGTTGAAGATCTTTTTAGGTGGGGCCGAGAGACCCAGTACTTC | CSVEDLFRWGRETQYF
NA | NA | 11 | TRBJ1-1 | TRBV29-1 | TGCAGCGTTGTTGGGGCCACTGAAGCTTTCTTT | CSVVGATEAFF
NA | NA | 15 | TRBJ2-3 | TRBV2 | TGTGCCACCAGTCGGGCCCCAGAGACGACAGATACGCAGTATTTT | CATSRAPETTDTQYF
NA | NA | 15 | TRBJ1-1 | TRBV19 | TGTGCCAGTAGTGGAACAGGGAGGTTGAACACTGAAGCTTTCTTT | CASSGTGRLNTEAFF
NA | NA | 16 | TRBJ2-1 | TRBV24-1 | TGTGCCACCAGTGATTCTCCTCTCCTCCCCAACAATGAGCAGTTCTTC | CATSDSPLLPNNEQFF
TRBD1 | NA | 14 | TRBJ2-5 | TRBV5-6 | TGTGCCAGCAGCTGGGGGACAGGTCGAGAGACCCAGTACTTC | CASSWGTGRETQYF
NA | NA | 12 | TRBJ2-2 | TRBV23-1 | TGCGCCAGGGAACAGGCGGCTAGAGAGCTGTTTTTT | CAREQAARELFF
TRBD2 | NA | 12 | TRBJ2-1 | TRBV29-1 | TGCAGCGCCCAGAGCGGGAAGGGTGAGCAGTTCTTC | CSAQSGKGEQFF
TRBD2 | NA | 16 | TRBJ2-7 | TRBV7-8 | TGTGCCAGCAGCTTCCTGCCGGGGGGGGCTGACTACGAGCAGTACTTC | CASSFLPGGADYEQYF
NA | NA | 13 | TRBJ2-7 | TRBV6-5 | TGTGCCAGCAGTTTTGTGGGACCTTACGAGCAGTACTTC | CASSFVGPYEQYF
TRBD1 | once | 15 | TRBJ1-1 | TRBV7-9 | TGTGCCAGCAGAGGACAGGGTCCCATGAACACTGAAGCTTTCTTT | CASRGQGPMNTEAFF
NA | once | 18 | TRBJ1-5 | TRBV20-1 | TGCAGTGCTAGAGATGCAGCAGCGCCGTACTATAGCAATCAGCCCCAGCATTTT | CSARDAAAPYYSNQPQHF